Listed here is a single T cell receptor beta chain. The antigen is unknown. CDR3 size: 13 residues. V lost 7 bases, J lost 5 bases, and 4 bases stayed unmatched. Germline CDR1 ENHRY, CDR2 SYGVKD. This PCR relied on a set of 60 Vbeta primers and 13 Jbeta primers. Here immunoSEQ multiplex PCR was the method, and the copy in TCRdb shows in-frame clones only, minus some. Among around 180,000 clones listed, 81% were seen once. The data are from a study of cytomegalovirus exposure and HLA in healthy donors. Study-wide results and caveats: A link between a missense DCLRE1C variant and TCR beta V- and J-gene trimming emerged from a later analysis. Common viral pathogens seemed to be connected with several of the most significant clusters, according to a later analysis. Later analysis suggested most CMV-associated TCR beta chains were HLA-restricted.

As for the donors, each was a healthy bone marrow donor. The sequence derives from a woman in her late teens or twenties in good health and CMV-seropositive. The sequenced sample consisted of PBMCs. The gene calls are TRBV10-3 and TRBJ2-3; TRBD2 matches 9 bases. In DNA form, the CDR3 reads TGTGCCATCAATGTAGCGGGGGTAGATACGCAGTATTTT. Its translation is CAINVAGVDTQYF.